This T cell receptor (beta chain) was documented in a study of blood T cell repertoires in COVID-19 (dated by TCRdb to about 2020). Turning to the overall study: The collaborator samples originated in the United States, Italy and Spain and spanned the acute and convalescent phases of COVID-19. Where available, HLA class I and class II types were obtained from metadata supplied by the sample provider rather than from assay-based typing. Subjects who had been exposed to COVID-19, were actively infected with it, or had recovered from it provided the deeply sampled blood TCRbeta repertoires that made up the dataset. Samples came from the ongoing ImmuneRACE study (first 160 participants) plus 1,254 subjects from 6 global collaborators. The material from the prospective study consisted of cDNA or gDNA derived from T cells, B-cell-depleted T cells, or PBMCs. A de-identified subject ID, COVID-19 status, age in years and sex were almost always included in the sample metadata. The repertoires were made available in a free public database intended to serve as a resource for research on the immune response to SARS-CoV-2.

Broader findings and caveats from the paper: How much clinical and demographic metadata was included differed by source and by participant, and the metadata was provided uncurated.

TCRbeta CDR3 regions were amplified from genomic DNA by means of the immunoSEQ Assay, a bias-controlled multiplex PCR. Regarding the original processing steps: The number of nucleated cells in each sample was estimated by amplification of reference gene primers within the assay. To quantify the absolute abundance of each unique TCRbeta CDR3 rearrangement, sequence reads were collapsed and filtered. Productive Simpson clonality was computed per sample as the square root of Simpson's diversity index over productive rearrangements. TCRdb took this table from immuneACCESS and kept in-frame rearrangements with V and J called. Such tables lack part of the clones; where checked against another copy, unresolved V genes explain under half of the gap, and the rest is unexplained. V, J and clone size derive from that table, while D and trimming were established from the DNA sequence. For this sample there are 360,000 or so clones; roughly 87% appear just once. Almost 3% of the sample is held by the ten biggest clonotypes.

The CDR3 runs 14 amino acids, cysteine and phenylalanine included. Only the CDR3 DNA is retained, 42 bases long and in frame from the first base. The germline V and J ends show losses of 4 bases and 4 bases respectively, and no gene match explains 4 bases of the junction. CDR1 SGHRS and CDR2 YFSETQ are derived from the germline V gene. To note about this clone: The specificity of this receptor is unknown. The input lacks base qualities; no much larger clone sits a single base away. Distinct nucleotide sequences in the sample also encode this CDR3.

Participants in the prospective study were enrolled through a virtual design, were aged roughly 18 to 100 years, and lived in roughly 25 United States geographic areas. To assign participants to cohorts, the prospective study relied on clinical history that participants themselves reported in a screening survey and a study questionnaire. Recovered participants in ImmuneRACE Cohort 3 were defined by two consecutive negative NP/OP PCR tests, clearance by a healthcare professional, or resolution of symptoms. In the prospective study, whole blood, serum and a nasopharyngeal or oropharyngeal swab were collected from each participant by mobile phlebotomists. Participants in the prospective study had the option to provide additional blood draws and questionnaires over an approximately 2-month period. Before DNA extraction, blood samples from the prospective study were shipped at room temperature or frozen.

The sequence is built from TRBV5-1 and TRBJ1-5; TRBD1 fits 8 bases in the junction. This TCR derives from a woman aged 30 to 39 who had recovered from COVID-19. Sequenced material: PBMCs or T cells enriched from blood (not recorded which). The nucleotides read TGCGCCAGCAGCCCCGGACAGGGAAATCAGCCCCAGCATTTT. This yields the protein CASSPGQGNQPQHF.